This T cell receptor (beta chain) was captured in a study of T-cell reconstitution after alpha-beta-depleted transplantation in children. This clonotype has only a few counts. Researchers prepared the TCRbeta library using unique molecular identifiers, the study reports. MiXCR, applied by TCRdb to the PCR reads, yields one record per CDR3 protein. In the table there are about 500,000 distinct CDR3 sequences, about 33% of which are singletons. Germline V gene sequence: CDR1 GTSNPN, CDR2 SVGIG (reference sequence). This CDR3 is 14 amino acids long. V was pared by 0 bases and J by 8 bases, with 14 bases between.

The source is a human donor who donated a stem cell graft to a child with aplastic anemia. This sample comprised PBMCs from the stem cell graft donor, obtained from the stem cell graft. V usage is TRBV30 and J usage is TRBJ2-1; possibly TRBD1 for D (6 bases). CDR3 sequence reads: CAWSVQGLGDEQFF. As DNA, the CDR3 is TGTGCCTGGAGTGTACAGGGCCTAGGCGATGAGCAGTTCTTC.